The rows below give T cell receptor beta chains drawn from one sample of a study of T-cell reconstitution after alpha-beta-depleted transplantation in children. TCRdb independently ran MiXCR on the PCR reads; one entry per CDR3 protein. The data hold fewer than 90,000 distinct CDR3 sequences, with about 6.7% observed a single time. Sequences were derived from PBMCs from the stem cell graft donor, sampled from the stem cell graft. These receptors all come from a human donor who donated a stem cell graft to a child with acute lymphoblastic leukemia. Each CDR3 is given with its conserved first and last residue. Each record gives: D gene, clone size, J gene, V gene, CDR3 DNA, CDR3 protein. D genes are given only for firm matches. Size is stated for part of the rows, as once, few or many counts, or as a class when the clone is expanded.

d_gene: -; abundance: -; j_gene: TRBJ2-7; v_gene: TRBV6-6; CDR3nt: TGTGCCAGCAGTTACTCGAACGGGCGGTGGGGCGAGCAGTACTTC; CDR3aa: CASSYSNGRWGEQYF
d_gene: TRBD1; abundance: many; j_gene: TRBJ2-7; v_gene: TRBV12-3/TRBV12-4; CDR3nt: TGTGCCAGCAGCGAAGGACAGGGGTCTTCTTACGAGCAGTACTTC; CDR3aa: CASSEGQGSSYEQYF
d_gene: -; abundance: -; j_gene: TRBJ1-3; v_gene: TRBV29-1; CDR3nt: TGCAGCGTTGTCCCACAGAACTCTGGAAACACCATATATTTT; CDR3aa: CSVVPQNSGNTIYF
d_gene: TRBD1; abundance: -; j_gene: TRBJ2-7; v_gene: TRBV10-3; CDR3nt: TGTGCCATCAAGATTAGGACAGGGAGCAACTACGAGCAGTACTTC; CDR3aa: CAIKIRTGSNYEQYF
d_gene: TRBD1; abundance: few; j_gene: TRBJ2-5; v_gene: TRBV10-3; CDR3nt: TGTGCCATCAGGACAGGGTCAGAGACCCAGTACTTC; CDR3aa: CAIRTGSETQYF
d_gene: -; abundance: few; j_gene: TRBJ2-1; v_gene: TRBV6-1; CDR3nt: TGTGCCAGCAACCGACAGGATGGAAGGAATGAGCAGTTCTTC; CDR3aa: CASNRQDGRNEQFF
d_gene: -; abundance: many; j_gene: TRBJ1-5; v_gene: TRBV12-3/TRBV12-4; CDR3nt: TGTGCCAGCAGAACAGGCAGGGGTAATCAGCCCCAGCATTTT; CDR3aa: CASRTGRGNQPQHF
d_gene: -; abundance: many; j_gene: TRBJ1-2; v_gene: TRBV27; CDR3nt: TGTGCCAGCAGTCCCTTATGGGGACTTGACTATGGCTACACCTTC; CDR3aa: CASSPLWGLDYGYTF
d_gene: -; abundance: many; j_gene: TRBJ2-2; v_gene: TRBV4-2; CDR3nt: TGTGCCAGCAGCCAAGGGAAGGATGCCGGGGAGCTGTTTTTT; CDR3aa: CASSQGKDAGELFF
d_gene: TRBD1; abundance: many; j_gene: TRBJ2-1; v_gene: TRBV5-1; CDR3nt: TGCGCCAGCAGCTTGGTCAGGGGGCCGAGGAATGAGCAGTTCTTC; CDR3aa: CASSLVRGPRNEQFF
d_gene: -; abundance: many; j_gene: TRBJ2-3; v_gene: TRBV28; CDR3nt: TGTGCCAGCACCCCGGGGAAGGATACGCAGTATTTT; CDR3aa: CASTPGKDTQYF
d_gene: -; abundance: -; j_gene: TRBJ2-7; v_gene: TRBV5-6; CDR3nt: TGTGCCAGCAGCTTGACAGGGTCAGCAAAAAATTACGAGCAGTACTTC; CDR3aa: CASSLTGSAKNYEQYF
d_gene: -; abundance: -; j_gene: TRBJ1-1; v_gene: TRBV5-6; CDR3nt: TGTGCCAGCAGCCCGGATCGCGGGAACACTGAAGCTTTCTTT; CDR3aa: CASSPDRGNTEAFF
d_gene: TRBD1; abundance: few; j_gene: TRBJ1-1; v_gene: TRBV28; CDR3nt: TGTGCCAGCAGTTTTAAGGGGGCAGCTTTCTTT; CDR3aa: CASSFKGAAFF
d_gene: -; abundance: many; j_gene: TRBJ2-1; v_gene: TRBV5-1; CDR3nt: TGCGCCAGCAGCTTGTACAGGGAGGATGAGCAGTTCTTC; CDR3aa: CASSLYREDEQFF
d_gene: -; abundance: many; j_gene: TRBJ2-5; v_gene: TRBV6-5; CDR3nt: TGTGCCAGCAGGCACCCGGGGATTCTGGGCGAGACCCAGTACTTC; CDR3aa: CASRHPGILGETQYF
d_gene: -; abundance: many; j_gene: TRBJ1-4; v_gene: TRBV11-2; CDR3nt: TGTGCCAGCAGCTTCCAGACAGCGGCTAATGAAAAACTGTTTTTT; CDR3aa: CASSFQTAANEKLFF
d_gene: TRBD1; abundance: many; j_gene: TRBJ2-3; v_gene: TRBV7-2; CDR3nt: TGTGCCAGCAGAAACAGGGGCCTCAAACCCCTTGGCACAGATACGCAGTATTTT; CDR3aa: CASRNRGLKPLGTDTQYF
d_gene: TRBD2; abundance: few; j_gene: TRBJ2-1; v_gene: TRBV13; CDR3nt: TGTGCCAGCAGCCTTAGCGGGAGGGGACGCAATGAGCAGTTCTTC; CDR3aa: CASSLSGRGRNEQFF